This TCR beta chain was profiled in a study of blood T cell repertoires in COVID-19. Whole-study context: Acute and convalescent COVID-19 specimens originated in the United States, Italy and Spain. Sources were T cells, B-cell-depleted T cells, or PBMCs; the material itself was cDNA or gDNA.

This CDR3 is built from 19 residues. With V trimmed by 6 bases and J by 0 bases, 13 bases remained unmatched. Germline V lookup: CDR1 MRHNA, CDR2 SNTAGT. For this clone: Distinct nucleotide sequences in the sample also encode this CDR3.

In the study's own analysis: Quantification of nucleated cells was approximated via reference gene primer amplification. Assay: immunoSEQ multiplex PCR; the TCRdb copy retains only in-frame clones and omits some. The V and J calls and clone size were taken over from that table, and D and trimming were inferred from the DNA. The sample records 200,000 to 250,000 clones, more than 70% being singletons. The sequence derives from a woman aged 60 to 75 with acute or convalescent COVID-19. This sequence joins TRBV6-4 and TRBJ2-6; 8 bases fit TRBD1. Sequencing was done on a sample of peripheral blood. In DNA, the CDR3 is TGTGCCAGCAGCGAGAGAGGACAGGGATTATTCTCTGGGGCCAACGTCCTGACTTTC. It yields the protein CASSERGQGLFSGANVLTF.